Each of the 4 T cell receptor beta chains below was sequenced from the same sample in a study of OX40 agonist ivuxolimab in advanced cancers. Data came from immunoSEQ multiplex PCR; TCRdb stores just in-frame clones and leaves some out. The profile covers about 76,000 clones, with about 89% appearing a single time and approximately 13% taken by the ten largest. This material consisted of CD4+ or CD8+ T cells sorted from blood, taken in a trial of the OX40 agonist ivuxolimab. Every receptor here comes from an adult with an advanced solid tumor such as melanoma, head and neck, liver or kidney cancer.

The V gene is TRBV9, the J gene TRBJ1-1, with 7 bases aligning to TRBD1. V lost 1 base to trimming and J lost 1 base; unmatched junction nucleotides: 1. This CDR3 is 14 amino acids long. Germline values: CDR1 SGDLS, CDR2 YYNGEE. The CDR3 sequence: CASSVTGANTEAFF. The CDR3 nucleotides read TGTGCCAGCAGCGTAACAGGGGCGAACACTGAAGCTTTCTTT.

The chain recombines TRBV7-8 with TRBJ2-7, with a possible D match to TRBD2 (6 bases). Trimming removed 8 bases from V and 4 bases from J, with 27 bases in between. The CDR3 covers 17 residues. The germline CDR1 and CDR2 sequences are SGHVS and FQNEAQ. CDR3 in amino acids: CASLGAGEVGFRYEQYF. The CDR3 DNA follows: TGTGCCAGCCTAGGGGCCGGGGAGGTCGGTTTTAGATACGAGCAGTACTTC. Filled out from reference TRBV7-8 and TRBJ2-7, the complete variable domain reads GAGVSQSPRYKVAKRGQDVALRCDPISGHVSLFWYQQALGQGPEFLTYFQNEAQLDKSGLPSDRFFAERPEGSVSTLKIQRTQQEDSAVYLCASLGAGEVGFRYEQYFGPGTRLTVT.

Written as DNA, the CDR3 is TGTGCCAGCAGTCCGACAGGGACGGCCGGAAACACCATATATTTT. It yields the protein CASSPTGTAGNTIYF. This chain links TRBV27 with TRBJ1-3; TRBD1 matches at 7 bases. Germline CDR1 and CDR2: MNHEY and SMNVEV (reference sequence). Unmatched junction bases numbered 8, after V lost 5 bases and J lost 4 bases. The CDR3 is 15 amino acids.

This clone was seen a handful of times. Here the CDR3 reads CASSPDRGANYGYTF. CDR3 DNA: TGTGCCAGCTCACCCGACAGGGGAGCTAACTATGGCTACACCTTC. The V call is TRBV18, the J call TRBJ1-2; 8 bases map to TRBD1. The CDR3 length is 15 residues. The V gene end was trimmed by 3 bases and the J gene end by 0 bases; junction bases not matched to a gene: 3. Germline V gives CDR1 KGHSH, CDR2 LQKENI.